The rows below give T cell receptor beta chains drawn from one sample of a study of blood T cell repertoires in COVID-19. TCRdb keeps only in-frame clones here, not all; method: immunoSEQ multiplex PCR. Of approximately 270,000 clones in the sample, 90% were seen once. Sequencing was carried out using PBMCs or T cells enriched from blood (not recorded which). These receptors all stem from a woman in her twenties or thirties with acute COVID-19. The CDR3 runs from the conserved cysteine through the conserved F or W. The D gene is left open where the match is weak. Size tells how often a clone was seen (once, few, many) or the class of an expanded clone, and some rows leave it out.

CDR3 protein: CAISDEKLSSNQPQHF
CDR3 DNA: TGTGCCATCAGTGATGAAAAGCTTTCTAGCAATCAGCCCCAGCATTTT
V gene: TRBV10-3
CDR3 length: 16
clone size: NA
D gene: NA
J gene: TRBJ1-5

CDR3 protein: CATSDPNRGSGEQYF
CDR3 DNA: TGTGCCACCAGTGATCCAAACAGGGGGTCAGGCGAGCAGTACTTC
V gene: TRBV24-1
CDR3 length: 15
clone size: NA
D gene: TRBD1
J gene: TRBJ2-7

CDR3 protein: CASSLSLIGSGVLNTEAFF
CDR3 DNA: TGTGCCAGCAGTTTAAGTCTCATAGGCAGCGGAGTATTGAACACTGAAGCTTTCTTT
V gene: TRBV28
CDR3 length: 19
clone size: NA
D gene: NA
J gene: TRBJ1-1

CDR3 protein: CASSSDSIPGLVQFF
CDR3 DNA: TGTGCCAGCAGCTCAGACTCCATCCCGGGACTAGTCCAGTTCTTC
V gene: TRBV7-2
CDR3 length: 15
clone size: NA
D gene: TRBD2
J gene: TRBJ2-1

CDR3 protein: CATSDQGPLGHQPQHF
CDR3 DNA: TGTGCCACCAGTGACCAGGGCCCCCTGGGCCATCAGCCCCAGCATTTT
V gene: TRBV24-1
CDR3 length: 16
clone size: NA
D gene: NA
J gene: TRBJ1-5

CDR3 protein: CASSISRGGYSNQPQHF
CDR3 DNA: TGTGCCAGTAGTATCAGCAGGGGCGGGTATAGCAATCAGCCCCAGCATTTT
V gene: TRBV19
CDR3 length: 17
clone size: NA
D gene: NA
J gene: TRBJ1-5

CDR3 protein: CASSPNTGELFF
CDR3 DNA: TGTGCCAGCAGCCCTAACACCGGGGAGCTGTTTTTT
V gene: TRBV7-3
CDR3 length: 12
clone size: NA
D gene: NA
J gene: TRBJ2-2

CDR3 protein: CASSLLSSSEQYF
CDR3 DNA: TGTGCCAGCAGCCTACTGAGTTCTAGCGAGCAGTACTTC
V gene: TRBV14
CDR3 length: 13
clone size: NA
D gene: NA
J gene: TRBJ2-7

CDR3 protein: CASSEWGGNPGNTIYF
CDR3 DNA: TGTGCCAGCAGTGAATGGGGCGGAAACCCTGGAAACACCATATATTTT
V gene: TRBV6-1
CDR3 length: 16
clone size: NA
D gene: NA
J gene: TRBJ1-3

CDR3 protein: CASSLTSGLQETQYF
CDR3 DNA: TGTGCCAGCAGTTTAACTAGCGGGTTACAAGAGACCCAGTACTTC
V gene: TRBV27
CDR3 length: 15
clone size: NA
D gene: TRBD2
J gene: TRBJ2-5

CDR3 protein: CASSPGQGPYEQYF
CDR3 DNA: TGCGCCAGCAGCCCGGGACAGGGGCCCTACGAGCAGTACTTC
V gene: TRBV5-1
CDR3 length: 14
clone size: NA
D gene: TRBD1
J gene: TRBJ2-7

CDR3 protein: CASRDRGVCCGYTF
CDR3 DNA: TGTGCCAGCAGGGACAGGGGGGTCTGTTGTGGCTACACCTTC
V gene: TRBV28
CDR3 length: 14
clone size: NA
D gene: TRBD1
J gene: TRBJ1-2

CDR3 protein: CATSRATSGSNEQFF
CDR3 DNA: TGTGCCACCAGCAGAGCCACTAGCGGGAGCAATGAGCAGTTCTTC
V gene: TRBV15
CDR3 length: 15
clone size: once
D gene: TRBD2
J gene: TRBJ2-1

CDR3 protein: CASSPRVAGLSYNEQFF
CDR3 DNA: TGTGCCAGCAGCCCCCGGGTAGCGGGACTGTCCTACAATGAGCAGTTCTTC
V gene: TRBV4-2
CDR3 length: 17
clone size: NA
D gene: TRBD2
J gene: TRBJ2-1

CDR3 protein: CASSPDSPSLSGNTIYF
CDR3 DNA: TGTGCCAGCAGCCCGGACAGTCCCTCTCTCTCTGGAAACACCATATATTTT
V gene: TRBV7-8
CDR3 length: 17
clone size: NA
D gene: NA
J gene: TRBJ1-3

CDR3 protein: CASSPGLQSTDTQYF
CDR3 DNA: TGTGCCAGCTCACCGGGACTCCAGAGCACAGATACGCAGTATTTT
V gene: TRBV18
CDR3 length: 15
clone size: NA
D gene: NA
J gene: TRBJ2-3

CDR3 protein: CASSTEAGGTQYF
CDR3 DNA: TGTGCCAGCAGCACAGAAGCGGGTGGGACCCAGTACTTC
V gene: TRBV12-3/TRBV12-4
CDR3 length: 13
clone size: NA
D gene: NA
J gene: TRBJ2-5

CDR3 protein: CASSLVWTASGNTIYF
CDR3 DNA: TGTGCCAGCAGTTTAGTCTGGACAGCCTCTGGAAACACCATATATTTT
V gene: TRBV28
CDR3 length: 16
clone size: NA
D gene: NA
J gene: TRBJ1-3

CDR3 protein: CASSNTGLGTYNEQFF
CDR3 DNA: TGTGCCAGCAGCAATACGGGACTAGGGACATACAATGAGCAGTTCTTC
V gene: TRBV11-2
CDR3 length: 16
clone size: NA
D gene: TRBD2
J gene: TRBJ2-1

CDR3 protein: CASFRRWNTEAFF
CDR3 DNA: TGTGCCAGCTTCCGGCGGTGGAACACTGAAGCTTTCTTT
V gene: TRBV6-5
CDR3 length: 13
clone size: NA
D gene: NA
J gene: TRBJ1-1

CDR3 protein: CASSRPLAGVYEQYF
CDR3 DNA: TGCGCCAGCAGCCGACCACTAGCGGGAGTATACGAGCAGTACTTC
V gene: TRBV4-1
CDR3 length: 15
clone size: once
D gene: TRBD2
J gene: TRBJ2-7

CDR3 protein: CASSPRGYEQFF
CDR3 DNA: TGTGCCAGTAGTCCCAGGGGCTATGAGCAGTTCTTC
V gene: TRBV19
CDR3 length: 12
clone size: once
D gene: NA
J gene: TRBJ2-1

CDR3 protein: CASSLTPGGPGGYTF
CDR3 DNA: TGTGCCAGCAGCTTAACGCCAGGGGGGCCGGGCGGCTACACCTTC
V gene: TRBV7-3
CDR3 length: 15
clone size: NA
D gene: TRBD1
J gene: TRBJ1-2

CDR3 protein: CATSDSQGNEKLFF
CDR3 DNA: TGTGCCACCAGTGATTCACAGGGAAATGAAAAACTGTTTTTT
V gene: TRBV24-1
CDR3 length: 14
clone size: NA
D gene: NA
J gene: TRBJ1-4

CDR3 protein: CASSLGGALKKLFF
CDR3 DNA: TGTGCCAGCAGTTTAGGGGGGGCGCTTAAAAAACTGTTTTTT
V gene: TRBV28
CDR3 length: 14
clone size: NA
D gene: NA
J gene: TRBJ1-4

CDR3 protein: CASSQDLTRTGGYTF
CDR3 DNA: TGTGCCAGCAGCCAAGATCTGACAAGAACAGGAGGCTACACCTTC
V gene: TRBV4-2
CDR3 length: 15
clone size: NA
D gene: NA
J gene: TRBJ1-2

CDR3 protein: CASLTATNEKLFF
CDR3 DNA: TGTGCCAGCCTGACAGCAACTAATGAAAAACTGTTTTTT
V gene: TRBV12-3/TRBV12-4
CDR3 length: 13
clone size: NA
D gene: NA
J gene: TRBJ1-4

CDR3 protein: CASSPNLLAGMYNEQFF
CDR3 DNA: TGTGCCAGCAGCCCGAATTTACTAGCGGGCATGTACAATGAGCAGTTCTTC
V gene: TRBV7-9
CDR3 length: 17
clone size: NA
D gene: TRBD2
J gene: TRBJ2-1

CDR3 protein: CASSPTRIIAGAQFF
CDR3 DNA: TGTGCCAGCAGTCCTACCCGAATTATAGCGGGTGCGCAGTTCTTC
V gene: TRBV27
CDR3 length: 15
clone size: once
D gene: TRBD2
J gene: TRBJ2-1

CDR3 protein: CAWSGGSGNTIYF
CDR3 DNA: TGTGCCTGGAGTGGAGGATCTGGAAACACCATATATTTT
V gene: TRBV30
CDR3 length: 13
clone size: NA
D gene: NA
J gene: TRBJ1-3

CDR3 protein: CASKISGTGHSEAFF
CDR3 DNA: TGTGCCAGCAAAATATCCGGGACAGGGCATTCTGAAGCTTTCTTT
V gene: TRBV27
CDR3 length: 15
clone size: once
D gene: TRBD1
J gene: TRBJ1-1

CDR3 protein: CATTGLADTGELFF
CDR3 DNA: TGTGCCACCACAGGACTAGCGGACACCGGGGAGCTGTTTTTT
V gene: TRBV24-1
CDR3 length: 14
clone size: NA
D gene: TRBD2
J gene: TRBJ2-2

CDR3 protein: CAIRGTGENTEAFF
CDR3 DNA: TGTGCCATCAGAGGGACAGGGGAGAATACTGAAGCTTTCTTT
V gene: TRBV10-3
CDR3 length: 14
clone size: NA
D gene: TRBD1
J gene: TRBJ1-1

CDR3 protein: CASSAGTENTEAFF
CDR3 DNA: TGTGCCAGCAGCGCCGGGACAGAGAACACTGAAGCTTTCTTT
V gene: TRBV6-4
CDR3 length: 14
clone size: NA
D gene: TRBD1
J gene: TRBJ1-1

CDR3 protein: CASSFRQSSTDTQYF
CDR3 DNA: TGCGCCAGCAGCTTTAGACAATCTAGCACAGATACGCAGTATTTT
V gene: TRBV5-1
CDR3 length: 15
clone size: NA
D gene: NA
J gene: TRBJ2-3

CDR3 protein: CASSPPNGDEQFF
CDR3 DNA: TGTGCCAGCTCACCACCGAACGGGGATGAGCAGTTCTTC
V gene: TRBV18
CDR3 length: 13
clone size: NA
D gene: NA
J gene: TRBJ2-1

CDR3 protein: CASSLDPRGGAGEAFF
CDR3 DNA: TGTGCCAGCAGCTTAGACCCTCGGGGAGGGGCCGGTGAAGCTTTCTTT
V gene: TRBV5-4
CDR3 length: 16
clone size: NA
D gene: NA
J gene: TRBJ1-1

CDR3 protein: CASSIDGVRLRVNEQFF
CDR3 DNA: TGTGCCAGTAGTATAGATGGAGTGCGGCTGCGGGTCAATGAGCAGTTCTTC
V gene: TRBV19
CDR3 length: 17
clone size: NA
D gene: NA
J gene: TRBJ2-1